The following is a T cell receptor (beta chain) sequence with its context. The CDR3 consists of 11 residues. From germline, CDR1 is GTSNPN and CDR2 SVGIG (reference sequence). V was clipped by 3 bases and J by 6 bases, with 9 bases between them. The sample comes from a study of cytotoxic CD8 clonotypes in ibrutinib-treated CLL. About the study: After a median of around 68 months, about 15 patients stayed remitted and approximately twelve progressed; responses had been partial in some 24 and complete in 2. It was after a median 12 months of treatment, range 6 to 36, that response samples were taken.

This table comes from immunoSEQ multiplex PCR, and its TCRdb copy is limited to in-frame clones, with some not included. Of around 310,000 clones listed, roughly 85% are singletons. V gene TRBV30 combines with J gene TRBJ2-7; D uncertain. The receptor was derived from a human donor with chronic lymphocytic leukemia. The source was PBMCs, collected before ibrutinib treatment. CDR3 coding DNA: TGTGCCTGGAGCCCCGGAACCGAGCAGTACTTC. This encodes CAWSPGTEQYF.